This T cell receptor (beta chain) was recorded in a study of cytomegalovirus exposure and HLA in healthy donors. Study at large: In an early release, HLA-typed donors contributed 80 million to 95 million unique TCR sequences.

Worth noting for this clone: The target antigen is unknown.

Study results and caveats: According to a later analysis, most TCR beta chains associated with CMV appeared HLA-restricted. Of the V segments, some could not be distinguished, including TRBV6-2 and TRBV6-3, and were excluded.

CDR1 is SGHDT, CDR2 YYEEEE, per germline. With V trimmed by 5 bases and J by 3 bases, 4 bases remained unmatched. This CDR3 has 13 residues. Use of 60 Vbeta and 13 Jbeta primers characterized the PCR. The table came from immunoSEQ multiplex PCR; TCRdb's copy has only in-frame clones and leaves some out. Counted here are roughly 130,000 clones, 8% to 9.5% occurring once; the ten biggest clones make up 5% to 6%. This receptor was taken from a man aged 40-49 years in good health and CMV-seronegative. This sequence joins TRBV5-6 and TRBJ2-7, with TRBD1 matching 8 bases. The material sequenced was PBMCs. In DNA, the CDR3 is TGTGCCAGCAGGGGACAGGAACGCTACGAGCAGTACTTC. Protein sequence: CASRGQERYEQYF.